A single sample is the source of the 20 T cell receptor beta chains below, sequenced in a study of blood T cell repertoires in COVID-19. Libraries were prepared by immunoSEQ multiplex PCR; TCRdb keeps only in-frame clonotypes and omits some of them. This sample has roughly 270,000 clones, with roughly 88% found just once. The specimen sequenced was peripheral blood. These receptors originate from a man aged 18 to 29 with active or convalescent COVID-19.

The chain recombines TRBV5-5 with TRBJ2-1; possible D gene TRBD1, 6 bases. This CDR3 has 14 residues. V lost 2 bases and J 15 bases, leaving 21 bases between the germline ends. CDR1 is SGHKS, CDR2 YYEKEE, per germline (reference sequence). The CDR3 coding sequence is TGTGCCAGCAGCTTCGCCTGCACCGGGACAAAACCGTTCTTC. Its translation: CASSFACTGTKPFF.

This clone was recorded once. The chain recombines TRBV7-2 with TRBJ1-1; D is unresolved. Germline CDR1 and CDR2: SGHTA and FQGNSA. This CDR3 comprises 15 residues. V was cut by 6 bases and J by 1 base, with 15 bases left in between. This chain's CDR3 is CASSPPGRWNTEAFF. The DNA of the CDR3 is TGTGCCAGCAGTCCCCCCGGCAGGTGGAACACTGAAGCTTTCTTT.

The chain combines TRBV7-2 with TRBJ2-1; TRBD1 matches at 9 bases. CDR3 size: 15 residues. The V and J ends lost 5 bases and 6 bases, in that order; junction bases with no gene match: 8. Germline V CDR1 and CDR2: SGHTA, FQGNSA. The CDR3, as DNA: TGTGCCAGCAGCGCACCGGACAGGGGTTCCAATGAGCAGTTCTTC. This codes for CASSAPDRGSNEQFF.

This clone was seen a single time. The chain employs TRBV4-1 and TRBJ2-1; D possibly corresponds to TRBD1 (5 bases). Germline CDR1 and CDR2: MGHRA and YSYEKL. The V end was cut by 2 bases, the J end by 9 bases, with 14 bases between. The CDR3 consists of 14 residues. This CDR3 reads CASSQLDARVEQFF. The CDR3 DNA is TGCGCCAGCAGCCAACTGGACGCCAGGGTTGAGCAGTTCTTC.

The CDR3 coding sequence is TGTGCCAGCAGCTTGGGGGGGACAGGTCTAGAAGGGAACACCGGGGAGCTGTTTTTT. This sequence encodes CASSLGGTGLEGNTGELFF. The chain recombines TRBV5-5 with TRBJ2-2; 8 bases match TRBD1. Germline trimming cut 0 bases from V and 1 base from J; bases unmatched to any gene: 11. Germline CDR1 reads SGHKS; CDR2 reads YYEKEE (reference sequence). This CDR3 has 19 residues.

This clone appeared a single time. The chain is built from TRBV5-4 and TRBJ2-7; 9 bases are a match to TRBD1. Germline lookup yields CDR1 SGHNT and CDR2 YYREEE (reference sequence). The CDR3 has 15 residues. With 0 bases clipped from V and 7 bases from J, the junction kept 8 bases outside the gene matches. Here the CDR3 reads CASSLELQGAREQYF. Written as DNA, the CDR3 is TGTGCCAGCAGCTTGGAATTACAGGGGGCGCGTGAGCAGTACTTC.

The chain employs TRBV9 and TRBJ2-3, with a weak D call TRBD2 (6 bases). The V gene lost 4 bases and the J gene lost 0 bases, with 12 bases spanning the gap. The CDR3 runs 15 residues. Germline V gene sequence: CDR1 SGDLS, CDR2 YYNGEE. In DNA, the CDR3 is TGTGCCAGCAGCCCCGGGGGACCAAGCACAGATACGCAGTATTTT. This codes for CASSPGGPSTDTQYF.

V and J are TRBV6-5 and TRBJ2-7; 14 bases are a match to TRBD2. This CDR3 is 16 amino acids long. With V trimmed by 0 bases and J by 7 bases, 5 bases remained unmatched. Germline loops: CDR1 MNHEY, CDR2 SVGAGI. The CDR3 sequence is CASSYSTSGGVWEQYF. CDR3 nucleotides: TGTGCCAGCAGTTACTCGACTAGCGGGGGGGTCTGGGAGCAGTACTTC.

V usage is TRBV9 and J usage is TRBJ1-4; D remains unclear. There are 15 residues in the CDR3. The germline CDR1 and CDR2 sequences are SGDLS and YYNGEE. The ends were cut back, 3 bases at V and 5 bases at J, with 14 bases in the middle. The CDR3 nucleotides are TGTGCCAGCAGCGACTCCCTCGGGTTGAATGAAAAACTGTTTTTT. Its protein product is CASSDSLGLNEKLFF.

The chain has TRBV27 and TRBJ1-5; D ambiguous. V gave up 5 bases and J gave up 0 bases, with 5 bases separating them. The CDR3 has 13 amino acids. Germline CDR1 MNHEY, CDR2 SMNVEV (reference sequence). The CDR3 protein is CASSISSNQPQHF. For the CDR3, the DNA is TGTGCCAGCAGTATCTCTAGCAATCAGCCCCAGCATTTT.

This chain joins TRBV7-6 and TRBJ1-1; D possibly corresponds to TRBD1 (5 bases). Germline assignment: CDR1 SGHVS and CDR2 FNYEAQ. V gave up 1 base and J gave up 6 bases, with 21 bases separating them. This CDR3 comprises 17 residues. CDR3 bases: TGTGCCAGCAGCTTAGAATTTGTATCTTCAGGGCGCGCTGAAGCTTTCTTT. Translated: CASSLEFVSSGRAEAFF.

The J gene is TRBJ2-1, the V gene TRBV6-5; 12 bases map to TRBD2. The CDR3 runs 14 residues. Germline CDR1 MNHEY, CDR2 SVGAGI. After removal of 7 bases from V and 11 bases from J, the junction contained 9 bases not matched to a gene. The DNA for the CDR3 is TGTGCCAGCACTTTGACTAGCGGGGGCCCCCAGCAGTTCTTC. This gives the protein CASTLTSGGPQQFF.

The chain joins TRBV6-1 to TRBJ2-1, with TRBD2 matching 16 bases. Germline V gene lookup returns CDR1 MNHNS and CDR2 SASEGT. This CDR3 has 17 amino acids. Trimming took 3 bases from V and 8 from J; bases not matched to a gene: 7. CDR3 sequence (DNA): TGTGCCAGCAGTGACCCAAAGGGACTAGCGGGGGGGGATGAGCAGTTCTTC. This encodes CASSDPKGLAGGDEQFF.

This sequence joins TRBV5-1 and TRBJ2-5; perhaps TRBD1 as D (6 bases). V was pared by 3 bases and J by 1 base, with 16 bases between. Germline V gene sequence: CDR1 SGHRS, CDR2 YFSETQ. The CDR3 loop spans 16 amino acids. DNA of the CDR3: TGCGCCAGCAGCTCCCCCCGTGGACAGATCCAAGAGACCCAGTACTTC. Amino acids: CASSSPRGQIQETQYF. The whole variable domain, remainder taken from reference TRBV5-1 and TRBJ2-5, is KAGVTQTPRYLIKTRGQQVTLSCSPISGHRSVSWYQQTPGQGLQFLFEYFSETQRNKGNFPGRFSGRQFSNSRSEMNVSTLELGDSALYLCASSSPRGQIQETQYFGPGTRLLVL.

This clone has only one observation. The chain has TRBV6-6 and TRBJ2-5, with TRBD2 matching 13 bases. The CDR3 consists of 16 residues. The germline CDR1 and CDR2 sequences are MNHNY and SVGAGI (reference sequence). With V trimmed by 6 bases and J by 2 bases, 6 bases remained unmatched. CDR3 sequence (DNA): TGTGCCAGCAGCCACGGGACTAGCGGGGAGCAAGAGACCCAGTACTTC. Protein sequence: CASSHGTSGEQETQYF.

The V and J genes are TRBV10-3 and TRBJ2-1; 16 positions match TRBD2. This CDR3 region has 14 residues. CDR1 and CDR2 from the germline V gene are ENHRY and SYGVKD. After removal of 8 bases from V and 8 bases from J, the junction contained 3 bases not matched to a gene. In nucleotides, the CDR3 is TGTGCCATCGCCGGGACTAGCGGGGGGGATGAGCAGTTCTTC. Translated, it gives CAIAGTSGGDEQFF.

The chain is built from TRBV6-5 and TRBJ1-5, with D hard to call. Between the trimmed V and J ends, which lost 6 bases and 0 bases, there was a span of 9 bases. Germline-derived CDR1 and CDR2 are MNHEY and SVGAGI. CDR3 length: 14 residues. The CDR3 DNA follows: TGTGCCAGCAGCCGCACTTATAGCAATCAGCCCCAGCATTTT. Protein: CASSRTYSNQPQHF.

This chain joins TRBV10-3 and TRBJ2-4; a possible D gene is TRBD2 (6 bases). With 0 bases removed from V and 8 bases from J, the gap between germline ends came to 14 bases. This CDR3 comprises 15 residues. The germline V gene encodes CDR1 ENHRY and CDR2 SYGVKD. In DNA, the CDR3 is TGTGCCATCAGTGAGTCCGGAGGGGCAGGTTACATTCAGTACTTC. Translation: CAISESGGAGYIQYF.

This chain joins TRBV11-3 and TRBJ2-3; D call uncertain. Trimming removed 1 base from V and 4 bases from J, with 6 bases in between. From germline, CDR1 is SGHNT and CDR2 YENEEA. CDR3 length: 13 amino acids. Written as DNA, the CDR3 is TGTGCCAGCAGCTTAGTTCGGTCAGATACGCAGTATTTT. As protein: CASSLVRSDTQYF.

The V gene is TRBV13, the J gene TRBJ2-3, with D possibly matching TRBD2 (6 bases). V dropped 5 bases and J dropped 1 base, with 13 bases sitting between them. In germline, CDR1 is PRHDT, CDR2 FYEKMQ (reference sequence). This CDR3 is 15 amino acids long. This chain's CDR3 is CASSPGDSGTDTQYF. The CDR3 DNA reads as TGTGCCAGCAGCCCGGGGGACTCGGGCACAGATACGCAGTATTTT.